This TCR beta chain appears in the sequencing data of a study of regulatory T cells in long-lasting Graves disease (dated by TCRdb to the early 2020s). At the level of the whole study: Persistent Graves' disease was defined as antithyroid drug treatment for over 5 years with persistently positive TSH receptor autoantibodies. TCR sequencing covered some 13 persistent and roughly 20 newly diagnosed Graves' disease patients, about 35 samples in total. Antithyroid drugs had been taken for 10 to 13 years on average by persistent Graves' disease patients in the clinical cohort. The study was conducted in China and was registered as a clinical trial. This study used TCR sequencing and RNA sequencing of peripheral blood to compare persistent Graves' disease patients against newly diagnosed Graves' disease patients.

As for this clonotype: The specificity of this receptor is unknown. Base qualities are missing; no much larger clone stands one base away.

Sample time point, as interpreted from the label and publication: persistent/refractory GD, antithyroid drugs over 5 years with positive TRAb. For both TCR sequencing and RNA sequencing, RNA was extracted from PBMCs in TRIzol. The diagnosis of Graves' disease followed American Thyroid Association guidelines. Patients were recruited from an endocrinology department in Xi'an, China. Each patient gave about 10 milliliters of peripheral blood, collected in an EDTA anticoagulant tube. Ficoll Paque Plus density gradient separation was used to isolate PBMCs, and no further T cell sorting was done. An Agilent 2100 Bioanalyzer and agarose gel were used to check RNA quality, while a NanoDrop 2000 measured RNA concentration. On the study overall, not on this receptor specifically: Compared with newly diagnosed patients, persistent Graves' disease patients had lower TCR Shannon entropy and fewer highly expanded clones, which suggests clonal expansion. As a limitation, the authors acknowledged that the small sample size may reduce accuracy. Because the primary lesion, thyroid tissue, could not be accessed, the study looked at peripheral blood alone. Persistent disease showed preferential use of TRBV28, TRBJ1-2 and TRBJ2-5, whereas newly diagnosed disease favored TRBV20-1 and TRBJ2-1. Patients with persistent disease shared more public clonotypes (roughly 2,900) than newly diagnosed patients did (approximately 1,000). Only the TCR beta chain was sequenced and analyzed.

The library was obtained by multiplex PCR. TCRdb names Illumina HiSeq 4000 as the instrument used. To build TCR beta libraries, CDR3 regions were amplified by Arm-PCR using iRepertoire HTBI primers. Before sequencing, the PCR products underwent gel purification. Under the source paper's analysis protocol: Gene usage analysis of CDR3 amino acid clonotypes used the 62 TRBV and fewer than 15 TRBJ segments found across samples. COPE and FqMerger were used to merge the filtered high-quality paired reads into contigs. Contigs were aligned with BLAST to IMGT TRBV, TRBD and TRBJ reference genes, and CDR3 was defined per IMGT. Any clonotype with a frequency above 0.1% was classified as a highly expanded clone. Shannon entropy was used to measure repertoire diversity, and the Gini coefficient was used to measure V-J evenness. Public clonotypes were defined as clonotypes shared by more than one individual. Starting from the raw public reads, TCRdb applied fastp trimming at Q25, assembled clones with MiXCR and retained in-frame beta chains. Identical CDR3 proteins give one entry, which carries the most common genes and DNA. TCRdb, not the authors, supplied the V and J calls. This sample gives fewer than 400,000 distinct CDR3 sequences in total; roughly 20% of them show up just once. Of the sample, about a fifth falls within the top ten clones.

Trimmed from V: 0 bases; trimmed from J: 2 bases; junction bases lacking a gene match: 3. CDR1 and CDR2 are drawn from the germline V gene: SGHRS, YFSETQ. The CDR3 runs 16 residues from the cysteine to the phenylalanine. Here the CDR3 DNA is all that survives: 48 bases in frame from base 1. The chain uses TRBV5-1 and TRBJ2-3; TRBD2 aligns with 10 central bases. The TCR was taken from a female donor with Graves disease. Specimen: peripheral blood mononuclear cells (PBMCs), collected when the disease was refractory, from a patient treated with antithyroid drugs. The DNA is as follows: TGCGCCAGCAGCTTGGGACTAGCGGGCCCCACAGATACGCAGTATTTT. Translated, this is CASSLGLAGPTDTQYF. Here the CDR3 is joined to the reference TRBV5-1 and TRBJ2-3 genes, and the full variable domain is: KAGVTQTPRYLIKTRGQQVTLSCSPISGHRSVSWYQQTPGQGLQFLFEYFSETQRNKGNFPGRFSGRQFSNSRSEMNVSTLELGDSALYLCASSLGLAGPTDTQYFGPGTRLTVL.